The text below deals with one T cell receptor beta chain. Its antigen is not known. This specimen comes from a study of CD8 T cells in Susac syndrome. Study-level points and caveats: The number of individuals included in the study's TCR sequencing and HLA analysis was acknowledged as relatively small.

The V gene end was trimmed by 4 bases and the J gene end by 3 bases; junction bases not matched to a gene: 5. This CDR3 is built from 14 residues. Germline V CDR1 and CDR2: MGHRA, YSYEKL. Random hexamers were used to reverse transcribe an amount of roughly 0.45 to 1 ug RNA. TCR beta CDR3 was amplified by immunoSEQ covering 54 Vbeta and 13 Jbeta. TCRdb reprocessed the immunoSEQ multiplex PCR reads with MiXCR, giving one entry per CDR3 protein. The table has about 400,000 distinct CDR3 sequences, 85% seen once. CD8+ and CD4+ T cells taken from blood had their TCR beta sequenced. The authors negatively isolated CD8+ and CD4+ T cells and FACS-enriched TEMRA cells.

Sequenced: CD8+ T cells from PBMCs. The receptor comes from a human donor with multiple sclerosis. This chain uses TRBV4-1 with TRBJ2-5; 7 bases are a match to TRBD1. Here the CDR3 reads CASSRGTAEETQYF. The DNA of the CDR3 is TGCGCCAGCAGCCGAGGGACAGCAGAAGAGACCCAGTACTTC.